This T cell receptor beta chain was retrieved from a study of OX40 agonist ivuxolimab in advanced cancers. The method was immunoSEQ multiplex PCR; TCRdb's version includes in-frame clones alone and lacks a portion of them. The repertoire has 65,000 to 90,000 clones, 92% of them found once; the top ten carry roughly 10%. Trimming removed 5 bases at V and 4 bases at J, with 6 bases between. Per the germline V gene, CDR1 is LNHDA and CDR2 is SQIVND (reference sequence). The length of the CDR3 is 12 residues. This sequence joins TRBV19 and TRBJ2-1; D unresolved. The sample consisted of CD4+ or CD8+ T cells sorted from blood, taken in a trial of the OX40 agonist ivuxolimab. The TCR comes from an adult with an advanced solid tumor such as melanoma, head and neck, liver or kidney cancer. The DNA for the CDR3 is TGTGCCAGTAGTCGGGCTTACAATGAGCAGTTCTTC. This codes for CASSRAYNEQFF.